The 8 T cell receptor beta chains presented below share a single source sample, sequenced in a study of T cell responses to AZD1222 COVID-19 vaccine. Using immunoSEQ multiplex PCR, the repertoire was profiled, and TCRdb retains in-frame clones only, with some absent. The table includes tens of thousands of clones, roughly 89% detected once. The sample in question was peripheral blood, obtained on day 0 of AZD1222 vaccination. The origin of the receptors is an adult in good health.

The V and J genes are TRBV7-3 and TRBJ1-6, with D tentatively TRBD1 (6 bases). The V end was cut by 2 bases, the J end by 10 bases, with 12 bases between. The germline V gene encodes CDR1 SGHTA and CDR2 FQGTGA. CDR3 length: 14 residues. Written as DNA, the CDR3 is TGTGCCAGCAGCTTATCAGGGGTAGAATCACCCCTCCACTTT. The encoded protein is CASSLSGVESPLHF.

V gene TRBV2 combines with J gene TRBJ2-1, with D possibly being TRBD2 (5 bases). Trimming removed 10 bases from V and 5 bases from J, with 15 bases in between. This CDR3 spans 13 amino acids. Germline V gene sequence: CDR1 SNHLY, CDR2 FYNNEI. The CDR3: CATGGGGDNEQFF. As DNA, the CDR3 is TGTGCCACCGGTGGAGGAGGCGACAATGAGCAGTTCTTC.

The DNA of the CDR3 is TGTGCCAGCAGTCCCCAACAACTTTCAGGGAGTACTGAAGCTTTCTTT. Translated, it gives CASSPQQLSGSTEAFF. The V gene is TRBV28, the J gene TRBJ1-1; a possible D gene is TRBD1 (5 bases). V was cut by 5 bases and J by 5 bases, with 21 bases left in between. The CDR3 spans 16 residues. The germline CDR1 and CDR2 sequences are MDHEN and SYDVKM.

The genes are TRBV18 and TRBJ2-5; a weak D match, TRBD2 (5 bases). The CDR3 extends over 14 amino acids. The germline gives CDR1 KGHSH, CDR2 LQKENI. V lost 6 bases and J lost 1, with 12 bases in between. DNA of the CDR3: TGTGCCAGCTCCCGGGGAGTAACCCAAGAGACCCAGTACTTC. Its protein is CASSRGVTQETQYF.

The chain employs TRBV3-1 (or the pseudogene TRBV3-2) and TRBJ2-1; D possibly uses TRBD1 or TRBD2 (5 bases each). The CDR3 is 12 amino acids. V lost 1 base to trimming and J lost 12 bases, with 10 bases between them. CDR1 and CDR2 from the germline V gene are LGHDT and YNNKEL (reference sequence). CDR3 nucleotide sequence: TGTGCCAGCAGCCAAGTCCGGGACGGGCAGTTCTTC. Translating gives CASSQVRDGQFF.

This clone was seen just once. The chain joins TRBV11-2 to TRBJ1-6, with 9 bases that match TRBD1. CDR3 size: 15 residues. The V gene end was trimmed by 5 bases and the J gene end by 8 bases; junction bases not matched to a gene: 7. Germline V gene data show CDR1 as SGHAT and CDR2 as FQNNGV. The CDR3 protein is CASSAGTGTHSPLHF. In DNA form, the CDR3 reads TGTGCCAGCAGCGCCGGGACAGGGACGCATTCACCCCTCCACTTT. Full variable domain (outside the CDR3, taken from reference TRBV11-2 and TRBJ1-6): EAGVAQSPRYKIIEKRQSVAFWCNPISGHATLYWYQQILGQGPKLLIQFQNNGVVDDSQLPKDRFSAERLKGVDSTLKIQPAKLEDSAVYLCASSAGTGTHSPLHFGNGTRLTVT.

The rearrangement joins TRBV7-9 to TRBJ1-6; D unclear. Per germline, CDR1 SEHNR and CDR2 FQNEAQ (reference sequence). The germline V and J ends were trimmed by 5 bases and 9 bases, with 14 bases remaining between them. The CDR3 is made up of 14 amino acids. CDR3 sequence: CASSRTGNLSPLHF. For the CDR3, the DNA is TGTGCCAGCAGCCGGACGGGGAATCTTTCACCCCTCCACTTT.

V and J are TRBV11-3 and TRBJ2-6, with 7 bases lining up with TRBD1. The J segment lost 0 bases and the V segment lost 5 bases, leaving 7 bases of the junction unmatched. CDR3 length: 17 amino acids. Germline V CDR1 and CDR2: SGHNT, YENEEA. CDR3 in amino acids: CASSPDRALSGANVLTF. Written as DNA, the CDR3 is TGTGCCAGCAGCCCTGACAGGGCCCTCTCTGGGGCCAACGTCCTGACTTTC.